This passage covers 25 T cell receptor beta chains from one sample sequenced in a study of untreated major depressive disorder. Study observations and caveats: CD4+ T cells from depressed patients used TRBV05-01 (Vbeta 5.1) more often than controls.

Profiled with immunoSEQ multiplex PCR; TCRdb holds only in-frame clones, not every one. This table has under 30,000 clones, about 90% appearing once. Which antigens these TCRs recognize remains unknown. The specimen sequenced was CD4+ T cells from PBMCs. These receptors all stem from a woman aged 25-40 years with major depressive disorder.

The chain links TRBV27 to TRBJ1-4, with D hard to call. The germline V gene has CDR1 MNHEY and CDR2 SMNVEV (reference sequence). The CDR3 covers 15 residues. V was clipped by 2 bases and J by 0 bases, with 7 bases between them. CDR3 in DNA: TGTGCCAGCAGTTTAAAGTCGGCAACTAATGAAAAACTGTTTTTT. This gives the protein CASSLKSATNEKLFF. Using reference TRBV27 and TRBJ1-4 for the parts outside the CDR3, the full variable domain is EAQVTQNPRYLITVTGKKLTVTCSQNMNHEYMSWYRQDPGLGLRQIYYSMNVEVTDKGDVPEGYKVSRKEKRNFPLILESPSPNQTSLYFCASSLKSATNEKLFFGSGTQLSVL.

The chain joins TRBV4-1 to TRBJ2-2; D is perhaps TRBD1 (6 bases). Trimming took 8 bases from V and 6 from J, leaving 16 bases between them. CDR1 and CDR2 (germline): MGHRA, YSYEKL. This CDR3 has 14 amino acids. The CDR3: CASGNREKAGELFF. DNA of the CDR3: TGCGCCAGCGGTAACAGGGAAAAAGCCGGGGAGCTGTTTTTT.

The chain has TRBV7-3 and TRBJ2-2, with 11 bases lining up with TRBD2. Germline trimming cut 0 bases from V and 5 bases from J; bases unmatched to any gene: 5. Per germline, CDR1 SGHTA and CDR2 FQGTGA. The CDR3 length is 17 residues. CDR3 region: CASSLTGSGRETGELFF. CDR3 sequence (DNA): TGTGCCAGCAGCTTAACGGGTAGCGGGAGGGAGACCGGGGAGCTGTTTTTT. Looking up the rest from reference TRBV7-3 and TRBJ2-2 gives the full variable domain: GAGVSQTPSNKVTEKGKYVELRCDPISGHTALYWYRQSLGQGPEFLIYFQGTGAADDSGLPNDRFFAVRPEGSVSTLKIQRTERGDSAVYLCASSLTGSGRETGELFFGEGSRLTVL.

The CDR3 nucleotides are TGTGCCAGCAGTTTGCGGGCAGGGCGGAGGATGAACACTGAAGCTTTCTTT. Translation: CASSLRAGRRMNTEAFF. The gene calls are TRBV28 and TRBJ1-1; D perhaps matches TRBD1 (5 bases). Per the germline V gene, CDR1 is MDHEN and CDR2 is SYDVKM. The CDR3 spans 17 residues. Trimming stripped 3 bases from V and 0 bases from J, with 17 bases between.

This clone came up once. The rearrangement uses TRBV5-1 and TRBJ1-1; D gene unclear. V gave up 6 bases and J gave up 1 base, with 13 bases separating them. CDR3 length: 14 amino acids. The V gene's germline CDR1 is SGHRS and CDR2 YFSETQ. The CDR3 spells CASTAGRQNTEAFF. CDR3 coding DNA: TGCGCCAGCACAGCTGGGCGGCAGAACACTGAAGCTTTCTTT.

The V gene is TRBV9, the J gene TRBJ2-3; 15 positions agree with TRBD2. V lost 3 bases, J lost 6 bases, and 2 bases stayed unmatched. The CDR3 contains 15 residues. Germline V lookup: CDR1 SGDLS, CDR2 YYNGEE. This chain's CDR3 is CASSGGTSGRDTQYF. The CDR3 DNA follows: TGTGCCAGCAGCGGCGGGACTAGCGGGAGGGATACGCAGTATTTT.

The count of this clone is one. V is TRBV28 and J is TRBJ1-5; tentative D call: TRBD1 (5 bases). This CDR3 has 15 residues. The V end lost 5 bases, the J end lost 7 bases, and 18 bases lay between the germline ends. The germline CDR1 and CDR2 sequences are MDHEN and SYDVKM. The CDR3 reads CASSDGTMWRQPQHF. Here the CDR3 DNA reads TGTGCCAGCAGTGATGGGACGATGTGGAGGCAGCCCCAGCATTTT.

V is TRBV4-2 and J is TRBJ2-5, with TRBD2 as a possible D gene (6 bases). The V gene lost 1 base and the J gene lost 3 bases, with 6 bases spanning the gap. The CDR3 is 13 residues long. Germline V CDR1 and CDR2: LGHNA, YNFKEQ. The CDR3: CASSQGREETQYF. The CDR3 nucleotides read TGTGCCAGCAGCCAAGGGAGGGAAGAGACCCAGTACTTC.

The V and J genes are TRBV7-6 and TRBJ2-1; 12 bases are shared with TRBD2. This CDR3 is 17 amino acids long. The V gene end was trimmed by 0 bases and the J gene end by 6 bases; junction bases not matched to a gene: 6. The germline CDR1 and CDR2 sequences are SGHVS and FNYEAQ. The CDR3 is CASSLAYTSGRSNEQFF. The CDR3, as DNA: TGTGCCAGCAGCTTAGCGTACACTAGCGGGAGGTCCAATGAGCAGTTCTTC.

The chain is built from TRBV7-6 and TRBJ2-5; 7 bases align to TRBD2. Germline CDR1 is SGHVS and CDR2 is FNYEAQ. The CDR3 is made up of 15 amino acids. With 5 bases clipped from V and 4 bases from J, the junction kept 10 bases outside the gene matches. The CDR3 DNA reads TGTGCCAGCAGCCCCTTGACGGGGGGAGGAGAGACCCAGTACTTC. Amino acids: CASSPLTGGGETQYF.

This chain links TRBV2 with TRBJ1-2; TRBD1 aligns across 10 bases. CDR3 size: 16 residues. Per the germline V gene, CDR1 is SNHLY and CDR2 is FYNNEI. V dropped 5 bases and J dropped 7; count of bases not matched to a gene: 13. The chain's CDR3 is CASSRTGQGRMSGYTF. CDR3 in DNA: TGTGCCAGCAGTCGGACGGGACAGGGGCGAATGAGTGGCTACACCTTC. The whole variable domain, remainder taken from reference TRBV2 and TRBJ1-2, is EPEVTQTPSHQVTQMGQEVILRCVPISNHLYFYWYRQILGQKVEFLVSFYNNEISEKSEIFDDQFSVERPDGSNFTLKIRSTKLEDSAMYFCASSRTGQGRMSGYTFGSGTRLTVV.

The chain combines TRBV4-1 with TRBJ2-2; TRBD1 or TRBD2 may be the D gene (6 bases each). Germline loops: CDR1 MGHRA, CDR2 YSYEKL. This CDR3 has 16 residues. Trimming took off 4 bases at V and 1 base at J, with 13 bases between the two ends. The CDR3 DNA follows: TGCGCCAGCAGCCGCGTACGGGGGCGGAACACCGGGGAGCTGTTTTTT. Translation: CASSRVRGRNTGELFF.

The chain employs TRBV7-8 and TRBJ1-4; D perhaps matches TRBD1 (5 bases). Trimming removed 1 base at V and 8 bases at J, with 14 bases between. The germline CDR1 and CDR2 sequences are SGHVS and FQNEAQ. The CDR3 totals 15 residues. The CDR3 coding sequence is TGTGCCAGCAGCTTAGGACGCTCAGGGAGAGAAAAACTGTTTTTT. Its protein product is CASSLGRSGREKLFF.

V is TRBV12-2 and J is TRBJ2-2; TRBD2 reflects the table's D call only, with no check against the DNA. TRBV12-2 is a pseudogene locus. The CDR3 is 17 amino acids. The CDR3 spells CASRSQLAGRNTGELFF. In nucleotides, the CDR3 is TGTGCAAGTCGCTCACAACTAGCGGGACGGAACACCGGGGAGCTGTTTTTT.

The gene calls are TRBV7-9 and TRBJ1-1; tentative D call: TRBD1 (5 bases). This CDR3 region has 14 residues. The germline gives CDR1 SEHNR, CDR2 FQNEAQ (reference sequence). The V and J ends lost 4 bases and 0 bases respectively, with 9 bases between them. DNA of the CDR3: TGTGCCAGCAGCTCAGACAGCATGAACACTGAAGCTTTCTTT. It specifies CASSSDSMNTEAFF.

V usage is TRBV11-3 and J usage is TRBJ2-1; D assignment may be TRBD1 or TRBD2 (5 bases each). The V gene's germline CDR1 is SGHNT and CDR2 YENEEA. The CDR3 is 15 amino acids. Between the trimmed V and J ends, which lost 4 bases and 6 bases, there was a span of 16 bases. This CDR3 is CASSWTSGTPNEQFF. In nucleotides, the CDR3 is TGTGCCAGCAGCTGGACTTCCGGGACGCCCAATGAGCAGTTCTTC.

The genes are TRBV18 and TRBJ1-5; TRBD1 is a possible D gene (5 bases). This CDR3 is 14 amino acids long. V lost 3 bases, J lost 0 bases, and 6 bases lay in between. The V gene's germline CDR1 is KGHSH and CDR2 LQKENI. CDR3 bases: TGTGCCAGCTCACCGACAGATAGCAATCAGCCCCAGCATTTT. It specifies CASSPTDSNQPQHF.

This clone appeared once. The genes are TRBV2 and TRBJ2-5, with D possibly being TRBD2 (6 bases). Germline V gene data show CDR1 as SNHLY and CDR2 as FYNNEI. The CDR3 loop spans 13 amino acids. Between the trimmed V and J ends, which lost 6 bases and 5 bases, there was a span of 13 bases. The CDR3 sequence: CASSEPGVETQYF. CDR3 bases: TGTGCCAGCAGCGAGCCGGGGGTTGAGACCCAGTACTTC.

This clone was seen a single time. The chain uses TRBV6-8 and TRBJ2-7, with D uncertain. Trimming removed 7 bases from V and 6 bases from J, with 19 bases in between. Germline CDR1 MNHGY, CDR2 SAAAGT. The CDR3 has 14 amino acids. DNA of the CDR3: TGTGCCAGCAATTGTAGGGCTCCCCCGGCCGAGCAGTACTTC. Translation: CASNCRAPPAEQYF.

Written as DNA, the CDR3 is TGCGCCAGCAGCTCCGTCTACCGGGGCTCCCGGGCGACTAACTATGGCTACACCTTC. Translation: CASSSVYRGSRATNYGYTF. This chain uses TRBV5-1 with TRBJ1-2, with D possibly being TRBD1 (5 bases). The CDR3 runs 19 residues. Trimming stripped 3 bases from V and 0 bases from J, with 24 bases between. Germline assignment: CDR1 SGHRS and CDR2 YFSETQ.

The genes are TRBV2 and TRBJ2-7; D call uncertain. CDR1 is SNHLY, CDR2 FYNNEI, per germline. The CDR3 is made up of 13 amino acids. V lost 10 bases and J lost 6, with 19 bases in between. As DNA, the CDR3 is TGTGCCACCGCCCCACACCGACCCTCCGAGCAGTACTTC. This gives the protein CATAPHRPSEQYF.

The gene calls are TRBV7-6 and TRBJ1-3; no clear D gene. Germline V gene sequence: CDR1 SGHVS, CDR2 FNYEAQ. The length of the CDR3 is 13 residues. V lost 0 bases, J lost 3 bases, and 3 bases lay in between. CDR3 bases: TGTGCCAGCAGCTTAGCCGGTGGAAACACCATATATTTT. The encoded protein is CASSLAGGNTIYF.

J is TRBJ2-7 and V is TRBV5-4; TRBD2 matches 10 bases. The CDR3 sequence is 15 residues long. Germline V gene lookup returns CDR1 SGHNT and CDR2 YYREEE (reference sequence). Trimming took 4 bases from V and 3 from J; bases not matched to a gene: 7. The CDR3 spells CASSVLLAGVYEQYF. The CDR3 coding sequence is TGTGCCAGCAGCGTCCTTCTAGCGGGAGTCTACGAGCAGTACTTC.

There are a few counts of this clone. V is TRBV4-3 and J is TRBJ1-2, with 10 bases lining up with TRBD1. The CDR3 totals 18 residues. From germline, CDR1 is LGHNA and CDR2 YSLEER. J was trimmed by 5 bases and V by 2 bases; bases with no gene match: 14. Written as DNA, the CDR3 is TGCGCCAGCAGCCAACACTCAGCCGGGACAGGGGACGGGTATGGCTACACCTTC. Encoded protein: CASSQHSAGTGDGYGYTF.

V and J are TRBV11-2 and TRBJ2-2, with D unclear. The CDR3 consists of 13 residues. CDR1 SGHAT and CDR2 FQNNGV come from the germline V gene. Trimming took 3 bases from V and 1 from J, leaving 3 bases between them. The CDR3 protein is CASSFWNTGELFF. The DNA for the CDR3 is TGTGCCAGCAGCTTTTGGAACACCGGGGAGCTGTTTTTT.